One and the same sample provided the 32 T cell receptor beta chains below, sequenced in a study of blood T cell repertoires in COVID-19 (dated by TCRdb to about 2020). The library was made by the immunoSEQ multiplex PCR assay. Here the immuneACCESS table is served through TCRdb, limited to in-frame sequences with V and J called. Missing clones are a known gap in these copies; in checked studies unresolved V genes cover under half, and the rest lacks a known reason. Across this sample there are about 170,000 clones, with 70% to 90% seen only once. The biggest ten clones account for under 8.5% of the sample. Sequenced sample: peripheral blood. All receptors come from a man aged 35 to 55 who had recovered from COVID-19.

The V call is TRBV7-6, the J call TRBJ1-6; D possibly corresponds to TRBD1 (5 bases). Germline-derived CDR1 and CDR2 are SGHVS and FNYEAQ. V lost 5 bases and J lost 11, with 13 bases in between. This CDR3 is 13 amino acids long. The CDR3 loop is CASSTQTGPPLHF. Written as DNA, the CDR3 is TGTGCCAGCAGCACTCAAACAGGACCACCCCTCCACTTT.

This rearrangement joins TRBV5-1 to TRBJ1-1; no clear D. The V end lost 3 bases, the J end lost 4 bases, and 13 bases lay between the germline ends. This CDR3 is built from 14 residues. Germline values: CDR1 SGHRS, CDR2 YFSETQ. CDR3 bases: TGCGCCAGCAGCTCCAATTTGATCGGCACTGAAGCTTTCTTT. Translating it yields CASSSNLIGTEAFF.

The V gene is TRBV4-3, the J gene TRBJ2-7; no clear D gene. CDR1 and CDR2 (germline): LGHNA, YSLEER. CDR3 length equals 13 residues. Trimming shortened V by 0 bases and J by 4 bases, and 7 bases separated the two germline ends. CDR3 DNA: TGCGCCAGCAGCCAAGAGCAGGAATACGAGCAGTACTTC. Protein sequence: CASSQEQEYEQYF.

This sequence joins TRBV28 and TRBJ2-1; 8 bases fit TRBD2. Per germline, CDR1 MDHEN and CDR2 SYDVKM. This CDR3 is 15 amino acids long. V lost 4 bases to trimming and J lost 3 bases; unmatched junction nucleotides: 5. CDR3 amino acids: CASSSSGSIYNEQFF. The CDR3, as DNA: TGTGCCAGCAGTTCTAGCGGGTCGATCTACAATGAGCAGTTCTTC. The full variable domain, rest sourced from reference TRBV28 and TRBJ2-1, is DVKVTQSSRYLVKRTGEKVFLECVQDMDHENMFWYRQDPGLGLRLIYFSYDVKMKEKGDIPEGYSVSREKKERFSLILESASTNQTSMYLCASSSSGSIYNEQFFGPGTRLTVL.

The chain carries TRBV6-1 and TRBJ1-3, with TRBD1 matching over 7 bases. The CDR3 has 13 residues. The V and J ends lost 6 bases and 4 bases, in that order; junction bases with no gene match: 3. From germline, CDR1 is MNHNS and CDR2 SASEGT. In DNA form, the CDR3 reads TGTGCCAGCAGCAACAGGGGAGGAAACACCATATATTTT. This gives the protein CASSNRGGNTIYF.

This clone was counted a single time. This chain connects TRBV7-8 to TRBJ1-5, with 9 bases lining up with TRBD1. The germline V gene has CDR1 SGHVS and CDR2 FQNEAQ. This CDR3 spans 16 amino acids. With V trimmed by 3 bases and J by 4 bases, 7 bases remained unmatched. The CDR3 DNA is TGTGCCAGCAGCTTGGGCAACAGGGGGCTAAATCAGCCCCAGCATTTT. The encoded protein is CASSLGNRGLNQPQHF. Full variable domain (remainder filled in from reference TRBV7-8 and TRBJ1-5): GAGVSQSPRYKVAKRGQDVALRCDPISGHVSLFWYQQALGQGPEFLTYFQNEAQLDKSGLPSDRFFAERPEGSVSTLKIQRTQQEDSAVYLCASSLGNRGLNQPQHFGDGTRLSIL.

The J gene is TRBJ1-3, the V gene TRBV2, with D perhaps matching TRBD1 (5 bases). V was cut by 4 bases and J by 0 bases, with 10 bases left in between. Germline lookup yields CDR1 SNHLY and CDR2 FYNNEI. The CDR3 has 15 amino acids. CDR3 loop: CASSAQGLSGNTIYF. CDR3 DNA sequence: TGTGCCAGCAGTGCCCAGGGCCTCTCTGGAAACACCATATATTTT.

The rearrangement links TRBV30 to TRBJ1-2; 7 bases line up with TRBD1. J lost 8 bases, V lost 1 base, and 4 bases had no gene match. This CDR3 comprises 12 residues. Germline V gene sequence: CDR1 GTSNPN, CDR2 SVGIG (reference sequence). The CDR3 region has the DNA TGTGCCTGGAGTGAGGGGGCGGGCGGCTACACCTTC. Residues: CAWSEGAGGYTF. Supplemented by reference TRBV30 and TRBJ1-2, the full variable domain reads SQTIHQWPATLVQPVGSPLSLECTVEGTSNPNLYWYRQAAGRGLQLLFYSVGIGQISSEVPQNLSASRPQDRQFILSSKKLLLSDSGFYLCAWSEGAGGYTFGSGTRLTVV.

This rearrangement joins TRBV14 to TRBJ1-1; D is uncertain. The germline gives CDR1 SGHDN, CDR2 FVKESK. CDR3 length equals 13 residues. Trimming removed 4 bases at V and 1 base at J, with 7 bases between. CDR3 residues: CASSRLQNTEAFF. The CDR3 coding sequence is TGTGCCAGCAGCCGACTCCAGAACACTGAAGCTTTCTTT.

V is TRBV27 and J is TRBJ2-7, with TRBD1 as a possible D gene (6 bases). Germline CDR1 is MNHEY and CDR2 is SMNVEV (reference sequence). Trimming removed 5 bases from V and 3 bases from J, with 11 bases in between. CDR3 length: 13 amino acids. Here the CDR3 reads CASSITGYYEQYF. The CDR3 DNA follows: TGTGCCAGCAGTATCACAGGGTACTACGAGCAGTACTTC.

This clone has a handful of counts. The chain is built from TRBV18 and TRBJ2-7; tentatively, D is TRBD2 (5 bases). Trimming took 6 bases from V and 3 from J, leaving 12 bases between them. Germline CDR1 is KGHSH and CDR2 is LQKENI. The CDR3 is 13 residues long. The chain's CDR3 is CASSQGRDYEQYF. CDR3 bases: TGTGCCAGCTCTCAAGGACGGGACTACGAGCAGTACTTC. Drawing the rest from reference TRBV18 and TRBJ2-7, the complete variable domain is NAGVMQNPRHLVRRRGQEARLRCSPMKGHSHVYWYRQLPEEGLKFMVYLQKENIIDESGMPKERFSAEFPKEGPSILRIQQVVRGDSAAYFCASSQGRDYEQYFGPGTRLTVT.

In DNA form, the CDR3 reads TGTGCCAGCAGCCTCCGGGGGCGCGGGGGCCCGAACACCGGGGAGCTGTTTTTT. It translates to CASSLRGRGGPNTGELFF. The rearrangement joins TRBV6-2 or TRBV6-3 to TRBJ2-2; D possibly corresponds to TRBD2 (7 bases). CDR1 is MNHEY and CDR2 is SVGEGT in the germline V gene. The CDR3 has 18 amino acids. Deletions cut 6 bases from V and 0 bases from J, with 20 bases between.

The rearrangement links TRBV27 to TRBJ1-2, with D perhaps TRBD1 (6 bases). V was cut by 1 base and J by 8 bases, with 11 bases left in between. Germline CDR1 reads MNHEY; CDR2 reads SMNVEV (reference sequence). The CDR3 consists of 13 residues. The CDR3 sequence is CASSLWGGAGYTF. CDR3 DNA: TGTGCCAGCAGTTTATGGGGGGGCGCGGGCTACACCTTC.

The chain combines TRBV5-5 with TRBJ2-5; D call uncertain. The CDR3 spans 12 residues. Germline values: CDR1 SGHKS, CDR2 YYEKEE (reference sequence). V was pared by 2 bases and J by 3 bases, with 5 bases between. The CDR3 is CASSLIEETQYF. The CDR3 DNA sequence: TGTGCCAGCAGCTTAATAGAAGAGACCCAGTACTTC.

This chain uses TRBV10-3 with TRBJ2-4; D remains unclear. V was shortened by 3 bases and J by 0 bases, with 9 bases between the two germline ends. Germline loops: CDR1 ENHRY, CDR2 SYGVKD. The CDR3 length is 15 residues. CDR3 coding DNA: TGTGCCATCAGTGATCCACAAGAAGCCAAAAACATTCAGTACTTC. This codes for CAISDPQEAKNIQYF.

This chain uses TRBV27 with TRBJ1-1; 7 bases are a match to TRBD1. Germline lookup yields CDR1 MNHEY and CDR2 SMNVEV (reference sequence). V lost 8 bases and J lost 4; bases outside the gene matches: 10. The CDR3 is 14 amino acids. The CDR3 coding sequence is TGTGCCAGCCGAAAGGACAGGAGGGTCACTGAAGCTTTCTTT. This translates into CASRKDRRVTEAFF.

J is TRBJ2-6 and V is TRBV7-2, with D possibly matching TRBD2 (5 bases). This CDR3 has 17 amino acids. Germline V gene sequence: CDR1 SGHTA, CDR2 FQGNSA. Trimming removed 4 bases from V and 0 bases from J, with 13 bases in between. CDR3 sequence: CASSSDFSPSGANVLTF. In DNA, the CDR3 is TGTGCCAGCAGCTCGGACTTTTCCCCCTCTGGGGCCAACGTCCTGACTTTC.

The V gene is TRBV18, the J gene TRBJ2-1, with TRBD2 matching 11 bases. V lost 2 bases and J lost 0; bases outside the gene matches: 3. Per germline, CDR1 KGHSH and CDR2 LQKENI. The CDR3 is 17 amino acids. The CDR3 DNA sequence: TGTGCCAGCTCACCAATGACTAGCGGGACCTCCTACAATGAGCAGTTCTTC. Translating it yields CASSPMTSGTSYNEQFF. The full variable domain, its missing parts supplied by reference TRBV18 and TRBJ2-1, is NAGVMQNPRHLVRRRGQEARLRCSPMKGHSHVYWYRQLPEEGLKFMVYLQKENIIDESGMPKERFSAEFPKEGPSILRIQQVVRGDSAAYFCASSPMTSGTSYNEQFFGPGTRLTVL.

The V call is TRBV30, the J call TRBJ2-7; TRBD1 matches 7 bases. The trim removed 2 bases at V and 2 bases at J, leaving 3 bases unmatched. The CDR3 runs 13 residues. CDR1 and CDR2 from the germline V gene are GTSNPN and SVGIG (reference sequence). The CDR3 loop is CAWSPQGAYEQYF. In DNA form, the CDR3 reads TGTGCCTGGAGTCCTCAGGGGGCCTACGAGCAGTACTTC.

This chain links TRBV5-1 with TRBJ1-1, with 9 nucleotides matching TRBD1. Germline values: CDR1 SGHRS, CDR2 YFSETQ. This CDR3 has 15 amino acids. The junction had 1 base not matched to a gene; V was cut back by 1 base and J by 0 bases. The CDR3 sequence is CASSLTGGLNTEAFF. CDR3 sequence (DNA): TGCGCCAGCAGCTTGACAGGGGGCCTGAACACTGAAGCTTTCTTT.

This clone was observed a handful of times. The V and J genes are TRBV6-2 or TRBV6-3 and TRBJ2-1, with D unresolved. The CDR3 has 12 residues. Trimming removed 0 bases at V and 13 bases at J, with 10 bases between. CDR1 MNHEY and CDR2 SVGEGT come from the germline V gene. The CDR3 region is CASSYSAEEQFF. CDR3 in DNA: TGTGCCAGCAGTTACTCCGCCGAGGAACAGTTCTTC.

The rearrangement uses TRBV7-9 and TRBJ1-2, with a tentative D call TRBD1 (6 bases). The CDR3 has 14 amino acids. Trimming removed 6 bases at V and 4 bases at J, with 15 bases between. Germline-derived CDR1 and CDR2 are SEHNR and FQNEAQ (reference sequence). CDR3 nucleotide sequence: TGTGCCAGCAGAAGACAGGAAGTCCTCTATGGCTACACCTTC. Amino acid sequence: CASRRQEVLYGYTF.

A single count supports this clone. The genes are TRBV27 and TRBJ2-7; D might be TRBD2 (5 bases). The CDR3 covers 14 residues. In germline, CDR1 is MNHEY, CDR2 SMNVEV (reference sequence). Between the trimmed V and J ends, which lost 3 bases and 6 bases, there was a span of 15 bases. The CDR3 here is CASSFNGESLEQYF. In DNA form, the CDR3 reads TGTGCCAGCAGTTTCAACGGGGAGTCTCTCGAGCAGTACTTC.

This clone was observed once. The rearrangement joins TRBV7-2 to TRBJ2-7, with D tentatively TRBD1 (6 bases). The CDR3 is 13 amino acids. The V and J ends lost 3 bases and 4 bases respectively, with 10 bases between them. Germline assignment: CDR1 SGHTA and CDR2 FQGNSA. Here the CDR3 DNA reads TGTGCCAGCAGCTTTTCAGGGGTTTACGAGCAGTACTTC. This encodes CASSFSGVYEQYF. Together with reference TRBV7-2 and TRBJ2-7, the CDR3 gives the full variable domain: GAGVSQSPSNKVTEKGKDVELRCDPISGHTALYWYRQSLGQGLEFLIYFQGNSAPDKSGLPSDRFSAERTGGSVSTLTIQRTQQEDSAVYLCASSFSGVYEQYFGPGTRLTVT.

The rearrangement uses TRBV2 and TRBJ1-6, with 12 bases identical to TRBD1. With V trimmed by 0 bases and J by 10 bases, 7 bases remained unmatched. From germline, CDR1 is SNHLY and CDR2 FYNNEI. The CDR3 covers 17 residues. The CDR3, as DNA: TGTGCCAGCAGTGAAGCTCCCCCGGGACAGGGGGCATCACCCCTCCACTTT. Encoded protein: CASSEAPPGQGASPLHF.

The chain uses TRBV18 and TRBJ1-3, with D perhaps matching TRBD1 (5 bases). In germline, CDR1 is KGHSH, CDR2 LQKENI. The V and J ends lost 3 bases and 1 base respectively, with 10 bases between them. The CDR3 spans 15 residues. The CDR3 here is CASSPGGTSGNTIYF. The DNA for the CDR3 is TGTGCCAGCTCACCCGGCGGGACTTCTGGAAACACCATATATTTT.

This sequence joins TRBV2 and TRBJ2-5; D is possibly TRBD1 (5 bases). The V gene lost 7 bases and the J gene lost 1 base, with 10 bases spanning the gap. Germline values: CDR1 SNHLY, CDR2 FYNNEI. This CDR3 is 13 amino acids long. CDR3 coding DNA: TGTGCCAGCATCCACAGGTCCCAAGAGACCCAGTACTTC. Protein product: CASIHRSQETQYF.

V usage is TRBV20-1 and J usage is TRBJ1-2; TRBD1 is a possible D gene (5 bases). This CDR3 spans 11 amino acids. Deletions cut 7 bases from V and 5 bases from J, with 11 bases between. Germline V gene lookup returns CDR1 DFQATT and CDR2 SNEGSKA (reference sequence). In nucleotides, the CDR3 is TGCAGTGTGACGGGGGGGTATGGCTACACCTTC. It specifies CSVTGGYGYTF.

The rearrangement uses TRBV20-1 and TRBJ1-4; D call uncertain. The V end was cut by 3 bases, the J end by 6 bases, with 11 bases between. Per the germline V gene, CDR1 is DFQATT and CDR2 is SNEGSKA (reference sequence). The CDR3 runs to 13 residues. The CDR3 region has the DNA TGCAGTGCTAGTGGGGAGAGGGATGAAAAACTGTTTTTT. Translated: CSASGERDEKLFF.

This chain connects TRBV12-5 to TRBJ2-3; D is uncertain. Per the germline V gene, CDR1 is LGHNT and CDR2 is FRNRAP. V was cut by 4 bases and J by 6 bases, with 8 bases left in between. The CDR3 loop spans 12 amino acids. Written as DNA, the CDR3 is TGTGCTAGTGGTTCCTTTATGGATACGCAGTATTTT. It translates to CASGSFMDTQYF.

CDR3 in amino acids: CASSLGQGVAFF. CDR3 DNA: TGTGCCAGCAGCCTGGGACAGGGAGTAGCTTTCTTT. This sequence joins TRBV5-5 and TRBJ1-1; 9 nucleotides align to TRBD1. CDR1 is SGHKS, CDR2 YYEKEE, per germline (reference sequence). The CDR3 extends over 12 amino acids. V lost 4 bases and J lost 10; bases outside the gene matches: 5.

This sequence joins TRBV4-3 and TRBJ2-1, with D perhaps TRBD2 (7 bases). Germline CDR1 reads LGHNA; CDR2 reads YSLEER. CDR3 size: 17 residues. Trimming shortened V by 0 bases and J by 4 bases, and 16 bases separated the two germline ends. For the CDR3, the DNA is TGCGCCAGCAGCCAAGACCCTATGAGGGGGGGGTACAATGAGCAGTTCTTC. Residues: CASSQDPMRGGYNEQFF.